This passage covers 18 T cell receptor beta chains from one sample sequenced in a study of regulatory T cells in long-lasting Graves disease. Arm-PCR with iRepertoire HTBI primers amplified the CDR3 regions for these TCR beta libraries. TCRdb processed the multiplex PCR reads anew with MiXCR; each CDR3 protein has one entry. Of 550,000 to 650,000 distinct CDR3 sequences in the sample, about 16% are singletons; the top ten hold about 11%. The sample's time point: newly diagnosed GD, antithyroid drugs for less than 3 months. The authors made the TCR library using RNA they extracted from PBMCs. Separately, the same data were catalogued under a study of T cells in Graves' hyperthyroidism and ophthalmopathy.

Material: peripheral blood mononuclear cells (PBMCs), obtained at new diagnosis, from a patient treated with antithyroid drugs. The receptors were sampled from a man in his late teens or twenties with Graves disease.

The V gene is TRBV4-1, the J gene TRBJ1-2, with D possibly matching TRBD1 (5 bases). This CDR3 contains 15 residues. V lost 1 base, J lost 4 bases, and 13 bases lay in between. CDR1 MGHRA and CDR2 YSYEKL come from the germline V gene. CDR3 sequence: CASSQGQGGTYGYTF. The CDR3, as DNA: TGCGCCAGCAGCCAAGGGCAGGGAGGGACCTATGGCTACACCTTC.

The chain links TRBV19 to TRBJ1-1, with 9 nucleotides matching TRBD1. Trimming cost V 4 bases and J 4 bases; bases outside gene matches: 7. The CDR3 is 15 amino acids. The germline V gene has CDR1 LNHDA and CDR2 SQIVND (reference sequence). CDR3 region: CASSTRTGASTEAFF. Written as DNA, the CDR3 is TGTGCCAGTAGTACCCGGACAGGGGCGAGCACTGAAGCTTTCTTT.

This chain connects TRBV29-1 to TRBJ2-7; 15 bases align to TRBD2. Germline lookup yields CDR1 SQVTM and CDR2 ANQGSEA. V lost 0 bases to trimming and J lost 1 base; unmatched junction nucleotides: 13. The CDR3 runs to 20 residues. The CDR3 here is CSVEDFVNGTSGRSSYEQYF. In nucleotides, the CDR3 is TGCAGCGTTGAAGATTTTGTAAACGGGACTAGCGGGAGGAGTTCCTACGAGCAGTACTTC.

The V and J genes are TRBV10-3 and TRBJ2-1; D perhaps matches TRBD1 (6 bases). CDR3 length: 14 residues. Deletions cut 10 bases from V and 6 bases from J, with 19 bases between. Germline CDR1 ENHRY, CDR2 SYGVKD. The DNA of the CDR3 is TGTGCCACCTTCCGGGACAAAGAGGTCAATGAGCAGTTCTTC. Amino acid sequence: CATFRDKEVNEQFF.

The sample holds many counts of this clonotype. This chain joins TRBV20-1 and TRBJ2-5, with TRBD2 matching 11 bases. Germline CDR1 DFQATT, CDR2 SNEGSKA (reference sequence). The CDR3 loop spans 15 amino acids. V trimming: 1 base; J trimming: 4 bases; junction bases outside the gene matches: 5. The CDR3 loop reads CSARVTGLAGETQYF. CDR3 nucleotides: TGCAGTGCTAGAGTTACTGGACTAGCGGGAGAGACCCAGTACTTC.

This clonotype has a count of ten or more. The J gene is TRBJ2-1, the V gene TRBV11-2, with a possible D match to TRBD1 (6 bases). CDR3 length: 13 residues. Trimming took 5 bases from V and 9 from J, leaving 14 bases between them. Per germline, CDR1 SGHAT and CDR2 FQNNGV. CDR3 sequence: CASSLRTVGEQFF. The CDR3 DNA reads TGTGCCAGCAGCCTACGGACAGTTGGTGAGCAGTTCTTC.

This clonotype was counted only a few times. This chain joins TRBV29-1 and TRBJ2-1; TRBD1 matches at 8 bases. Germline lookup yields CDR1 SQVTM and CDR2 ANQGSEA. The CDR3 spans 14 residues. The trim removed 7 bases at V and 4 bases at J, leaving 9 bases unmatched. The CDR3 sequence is CSGQTDRGYNEQFF. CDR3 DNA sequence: TGCAGCGGACAAACCGACAGGGGATACAATGAGCAGTTCTTC.

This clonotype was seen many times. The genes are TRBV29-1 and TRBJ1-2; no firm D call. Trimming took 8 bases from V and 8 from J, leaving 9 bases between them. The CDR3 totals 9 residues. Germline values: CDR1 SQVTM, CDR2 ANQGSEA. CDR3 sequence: CSLRGGYTF. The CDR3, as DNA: TGCAGCCTTCGTGGGGGCTACACCTTC.

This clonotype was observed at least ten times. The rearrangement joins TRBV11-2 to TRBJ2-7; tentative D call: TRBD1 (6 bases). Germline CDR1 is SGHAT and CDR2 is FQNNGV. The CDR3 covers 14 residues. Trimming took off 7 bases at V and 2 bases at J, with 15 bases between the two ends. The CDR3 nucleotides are TGTGCCAGCACTCGACTCCAGGGGACCTACGAGCAGTACTTC. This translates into CASTRLQGTYEQYF.

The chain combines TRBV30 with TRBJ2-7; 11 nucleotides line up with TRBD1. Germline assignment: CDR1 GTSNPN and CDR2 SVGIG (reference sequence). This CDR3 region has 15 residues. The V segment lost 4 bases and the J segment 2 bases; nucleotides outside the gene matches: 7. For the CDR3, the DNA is TGTGCCTGGACCCTGGGACAGGGGGTAACCTACGAGCAGTACTTC. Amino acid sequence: CAWTLGQGVTYEQYF.

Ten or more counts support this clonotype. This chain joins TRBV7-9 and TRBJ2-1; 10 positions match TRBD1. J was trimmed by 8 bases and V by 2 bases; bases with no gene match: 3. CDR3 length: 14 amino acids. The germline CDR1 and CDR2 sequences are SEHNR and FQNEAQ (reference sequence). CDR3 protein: CASSLTGTGDEQFF. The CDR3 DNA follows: TGTGCCAGCAGCTTAACCGGGACAGGGGATGAGCAGTTCTTC.

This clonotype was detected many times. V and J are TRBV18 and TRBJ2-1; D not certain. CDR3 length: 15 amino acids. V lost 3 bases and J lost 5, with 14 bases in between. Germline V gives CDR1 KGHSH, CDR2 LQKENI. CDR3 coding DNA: TGTGCCAGCTCACCCCCTCGAGACGGGCACAATGAGCAGTTCTTC. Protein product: CASSPPRDGHNEQFF.

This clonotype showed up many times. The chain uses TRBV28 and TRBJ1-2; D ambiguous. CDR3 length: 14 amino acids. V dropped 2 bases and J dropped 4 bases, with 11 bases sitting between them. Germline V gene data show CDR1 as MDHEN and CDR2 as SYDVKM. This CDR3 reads CASSLGRSAYGYTF. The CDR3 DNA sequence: TGTGCCAGCAGTTTAGGGAGGTCTGCCTATGGCTACACCTTC.

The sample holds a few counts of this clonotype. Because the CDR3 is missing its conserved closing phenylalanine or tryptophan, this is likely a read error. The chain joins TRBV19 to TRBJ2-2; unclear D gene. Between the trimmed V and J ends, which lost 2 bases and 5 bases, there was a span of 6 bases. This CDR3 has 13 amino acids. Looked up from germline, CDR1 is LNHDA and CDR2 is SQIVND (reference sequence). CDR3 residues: CASSIRPTGELFL. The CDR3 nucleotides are TGTGCCAGTAGTATAAGACCGACCGGGGAGCTGTTTCTT.

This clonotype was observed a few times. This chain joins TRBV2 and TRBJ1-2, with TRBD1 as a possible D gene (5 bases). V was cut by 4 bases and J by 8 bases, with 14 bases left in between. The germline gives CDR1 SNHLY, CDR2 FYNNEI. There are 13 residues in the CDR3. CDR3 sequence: CASSVGDEQGYTF. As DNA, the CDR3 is TGTGCCAGCAGTGTGGGGGACGAGCAAGGCTACACCTTC.

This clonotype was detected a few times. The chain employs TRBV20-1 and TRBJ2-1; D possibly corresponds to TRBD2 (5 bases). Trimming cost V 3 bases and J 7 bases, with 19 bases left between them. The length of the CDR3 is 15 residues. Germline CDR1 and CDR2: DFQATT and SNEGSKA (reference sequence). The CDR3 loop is CSARDSSKGVNEQFF. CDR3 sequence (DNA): TGCAGTGCTAGGGATTCTAGCAAGGGTGTAAATGAGCAGTTCTTC.

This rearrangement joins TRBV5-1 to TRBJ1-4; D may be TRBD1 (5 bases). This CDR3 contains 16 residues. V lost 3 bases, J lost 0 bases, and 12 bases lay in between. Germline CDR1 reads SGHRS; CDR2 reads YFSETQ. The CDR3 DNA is TGCGCCAGCAGCTCGGGGGTCGCTGCAACTAATGAAAAACTGTTTTTT. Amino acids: CASSSGVAATNEKLFF.

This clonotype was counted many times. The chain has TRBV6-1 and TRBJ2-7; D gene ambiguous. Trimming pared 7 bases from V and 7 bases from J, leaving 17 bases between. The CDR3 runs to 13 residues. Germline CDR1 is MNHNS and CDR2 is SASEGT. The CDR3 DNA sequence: TGTGCCAGCACCCTCTCGGGTTCCCATGAGCAGTACTTC. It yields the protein CASTLSGSHEQYF.